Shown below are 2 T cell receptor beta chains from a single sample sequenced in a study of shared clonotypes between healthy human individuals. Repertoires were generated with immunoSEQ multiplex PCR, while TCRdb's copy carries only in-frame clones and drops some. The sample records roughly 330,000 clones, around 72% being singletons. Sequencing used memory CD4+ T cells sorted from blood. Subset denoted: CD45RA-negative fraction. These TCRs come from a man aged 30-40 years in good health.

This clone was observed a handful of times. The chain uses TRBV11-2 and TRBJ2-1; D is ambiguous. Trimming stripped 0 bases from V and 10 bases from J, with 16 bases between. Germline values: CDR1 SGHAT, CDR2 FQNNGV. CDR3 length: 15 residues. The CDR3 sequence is CASSLDPGPQREQFF. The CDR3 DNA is TGTGCCAGCAGCTTAGACCCAGGCCCCCAAAGGGAGCAGTTCTTC.

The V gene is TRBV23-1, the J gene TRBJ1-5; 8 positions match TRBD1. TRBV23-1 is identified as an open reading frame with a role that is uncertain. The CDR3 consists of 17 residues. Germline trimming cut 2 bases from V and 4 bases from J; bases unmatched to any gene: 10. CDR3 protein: CASSQRPGQVLNQPQHF. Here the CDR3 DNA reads TGCGCCAGCAGTCAACGACCGGGACAGGTTTTAAATCAGCCCCAGCATTTT.